The present T cell receptor beta chain was sequenced within a study of T cells in Graves' hyperthyroidism and ophthalmopathy. Trimming cost V 1 base and J 4 bases, with 12 bases left between them. CDR1 is LGHDT, CDR2 YNNKEL, per germline (reference sequence). CDR3 length: 15 residues. Each diagnosis drew on symptoms, thyroxine, TRAb, thyroid ultrasound and orbital computed tomography findings. This clonotype has a count of ten or more. It was RNA transcripts that yielded the amplified TCR beta CDR3 regions. RT-PCR in the first round (using the HTBI primer set) targeted the TCR CDR3. One entry per CDR3 protein, called by TCRdb with MiXCR from the multiplex PCR reads. The table includes 400,000 or so distinct CDR3 sequences, over 11% detected once.

Sequences were obtained from blood. This receptor was taken from a man in his fifties or sixties with Graves' ophthalmopathy. This chain uses TRBV3-1 with TRBJ2-3, with D uncertain. The CDR3, as DNA: TGTGCCAGCAGCCAAGGCGGTTCGGTCGCAGATACGCAGTATTTT. Protein sequence: CASSQGGSVADTQYF.